Each of the 23 T cell receptor beta chains below was sequenced from the same sample in a study of beta chain features in type 1 diabetes. cDNA synthesis used the whole RNA isolate, giving expressed TCRB sequences. Sequencing was performed with immunoSEQ multiplex PCR; in TCRdb, only in-frame clones are kept and a portion is missing. The table includes some 150,000 clones, about 9.7% detected once. Sequencing was performed on central memory CD4+ T cells from blood. These receptors all stem from a woman between 35 and 50 years old in good health.

This clone occurred a few times. This chain joins TRBV7-8 and TRBJ2-7, with 8 bases lining up with TRBD2. The ends lost 4 bases at V and 6 bases at J; junction bases unmatched: 8. Germline assignment: CDR1 SGHVS and CDR2 FQNEAQ. This CDR3 spans 14 amino acids. This CDR3 is CASSSSGGMREQYF. CDR3 bases: TGTGCCAGCAGCTCAAGCGGGGGAATGCGCGAGCAGTACTTC. The full variable domain, completed using reference TRBV7-8 and TRBJ2-7, is GAGVSQSPRYKVAKRGQDVALRCDPISGHVSLFWYQQALGQGPEFLTYFQNEAQLDKSGLPSDRFFAERPEGSVSTLKIQRTQQEDSAVYLCASSSSGGMREQYFGPGTRLTVT.

This clone was recorded a few times. The chain is built from TRBV7-2 and TRBJ1-1; D gene uncertain. There are 13 residues in the CDR3. V was cut by 2 bases and J by 11 bases, with 15 bases left in between. Germline CDR1 SGHTA, CDR2 FQGNSA. The CDR3 spells CASSLQFRQSAFF. As DNA, the CDR3 is TGTGCCAGCAGCTTACAGTTCAGGCAGTCGGCTTTCTTT.

The V call is TRBV19, the J call TRBJ2-2; no clear D. Germline CDR1 reads LNHDA; CDR2 reads SQIVND (reference sequence). This CDR3 spans 14 amino acids. V dropped 7 bases and J dropped 3 bases, with 12 bases sitting between them. This CDR3 reads CASTSIGYTGELFF. The CDR3 region has the DNA TGTGCCAGTACCTCGATCGGTTACACCGGGGAGCTGTTTTTT.

This chain joins TRBV7-2 and TRBJ2-7; 9 bases map to TRBD1. V was pared by 10 bases and J by 1 base, with 11 bases of the junction left unmatched. Germline V CDR1 and CDR2: SGHTA, FQGNSA. The CDR3 sequence is 15 residues long. The CDR3 protein is CATKPGTGISYEQYF. The CDR3 DNA reads TGTGCCACTAAACCCGGGACAGGGATTTCCTACGAGCAGTACTTC.

This clone turned up a few times. The chain couples TRBV4-3 to TRBJ2-1; TRBD1 matches 7 bases. The CDR3 has 16 amino acids. Trimming removed 4 bases from V and 4 bases from J; junction bases left unmatched: 10. Germline V lookup: CDR1 LGHNA, CDR2 YSLEER. The CDR3 reads CASSRDPGQPYNEQFF. CDR3 coding DNA: TGCGCCAGCAGCCGAGACCCGGGACAGCCGTACAATGAGCAGTTCTTC.

V usage is TRBV19 and J usage is TRBJ2-2; 9 nucleotides align to TRBD2. The J segment lost 7 bases and the V segment lost 3 bases, leaving 12 bases of the junction unmatched. The CDR3 runs 17 residues. The germline V gene encodes CDR1 LNHDA and CDR2 SQIVND (reference sequence). The CDR3: CASSMNGGGANSGELFF. CDR3 nucleotides: TGTGCCAGTAGTATGAACGGCGGGGGGGCAAATAGCGGGGAGCTGTTTTTT.

The chain has TRBV5-1 and TRBJ1-6; 7 nucleotides agree with TRBD1. Germline V CDR1 and CDR2: SGHRS, YFSETQ. Unmatched junction bases numbered 4, after V lost 2 bases and J lost 5 bases. The CDR3 is made up of 15 amino acids. For the CDR3, the DNA is TGCGCCAGCAGCTTTGGGACAGTCCATAATTCACCCCTCCACTTT. It codes for CASSFGTVHNSPLHF.

The chain recombines TRBV27 with TRBJ1-1; tentative D call: TRBD1 (6 bases). The V gene's germline CDR1 is MNHEY and CDR2 SMNVEV (reference sequence). The V end lost 5 bases, the J end lost 2 bases, and 12 bases lay between the germline ends. This CDR3 region has 14 residues. CDR3 DNA sequence: TGTGCCAGCAGTCCCCTACAGGGAAACACTGAAGCTTTCTTT. It codes for CASSPLQGNTEAFF.

The chain employs TRBV27 and TRBJ1-3, with TRBD1 matching 7 bases. The CDR3 sequence is 17 residues long. Germline trimming cut 7 bases from V and 0 bases from J; bases unmatched to any gene: 12. Per the germline V gene, CDR1 is MNHEY and CDR2 is SMNVEV (reference sequence). The CDR3 reads CASTRTITGDSGNTIYF. The CDR3 nucleotides read TGTGCCAGCACTCGCACCATTACAGGGGACTCTGGAAACACCATATATTTT.

V gene TRBV29-1 combines with J gene TRBJ1-5; D ambiguous. The CDR3 sequence is 13 residues long. Per germline, CDR1 SQVTM and CDR2 ANQGSEA. V was pared by 0 bases and J by 4 bases, with 7 bases between. CDR3 loop: CSVEEGGNQPQHF. The CDR3 nucleotides read TGCAGCGTTGAAGAGGGAGGTAATCAGCCCCAGCATTTT.

The sample holds a few counts of this clone. The gene calls are TRBV18 and TRBJ2-3; TRBD1 aligns across 7 bases. Germline CDR1 KGHSH, CDR2 LQKENI. The CDR3 has 15 residues. With 4 bases clipped from V and 2 bases from J, the junction kept 6 bases outside the gene matches. The CDR3 reads CASSRGTVSTDTQYF. The CDR3 region has the DNA TGTGCCAGCTCACGAGGGACAGTATCCACAGATACGCAGTATTTT.

This clone was detected a few times. This sequence joins TRBV5-1 and TRBJ1-6, with D perhaps matching TRBD1 (6 bases). The ends were cut back, 1 base at V and 5 bases at J, with 7 bases in the middle. This CDR3 has 14 residues. Germline-derived CDR1 and CDR2 are SGHRS and YFSETQ. CDR3 nucleotides: TGCGCCAGCAGCTTGAAGGGGGATAATTCACCCCTCCACTTT. The encoded protein is CASSLKGDNSPLHF.

The rearrangement links TRBV7-2 to TRBJ2-1, with D maybe TRBD1 (6 bases). V lost 5 bases to trimming and J lost 10 bases, with 18 bases between them. The germline gives CDR1 SGHTA, CDR2 FQGNSA. This CDR3 is built from 14 residues. The CDR3 loop reads CASSPQQGLMEQFF. The CDR3 DNA sequence: TGTGCCAGCAGCCCCCAGCAGGGGCTTATGGAGCAGTTCTTC.

The sample holds a few counts of this clone. V and J are TRBV5-4 and TRBJ2-5; 8 bases match TRBD2. The length of the CDR3 is 13 residues. Germline-derived CDR1 and CDR2 are SGHNT and YYREEE (reference sequence). V gave up 5 bases and J gave up 4 bases; unmatched junction bases: 4. The CDR3 spells CASRTTSGETQYF. CDR3 in DNA: TGTGCCAGCAGAACTACTAGCGGAGAGACCCAGTACTTC.

Only a few counts were recorded for this clone. This chain links TRBV29-1 with TRBJ1-2; D is possibly TRBD1 (5 bases). The CDR3 contains 15 residues. Germline V gives CDR1 SQVTM, CDR2 ANQGSEA. Trimming took 4 bases from V and 0 from J, leaving 15 bases between them. The DNA for the CDR3 is TGCAGCGTTGCATCCCTCCAGGGTACTAACTATGGCTACACCTTC. Protein: CSVASLQGTNYGYTF. Supplemented by reference TRBV29-1 and TRBJ1-2, the full variable domain reads SAVISQKPSRDICQRGTSLTIQCQVDSQVTMMFWYRQQPGQSLTLIATANQGSEATYESGFVIDKFPISRPNLTFSTLTVSNMSPEDSSIYLCSVASLQGTNYGYTFGSGTRLTVV.

This clone has more than one count but fewer than ten. The rearrangement links TRBV6-5 to TRBJ1-5, with 7 bases identical to TRBD1. After removal of 6 bases from V and 0 bases from J, the junction contained 2 bases not matched to a gene. CDR1 MNHEY and CDR2 SVGAGI come from the germline V gene. The CDR3 is 14 residues long. The chain's CDR3 is CASRTGNSNQPQHF. The DNA of the CDR3 is TGTGCCAGCAGGACAGGGAATAGCAATCAGCCCCAGCATTTT.

This clone was observed a few times. J is TRBJ2-1 and V is TRBV29-1, with 8 nucleotides matching TRBD2. The CDR3 is made up of 14 amino acids. Germline trimming cut 3 bases from V and 4 bases from J; bases unmatched to any gene: 5. The germline V gene encodes CDR1 SQVTM and CDR2 ANQGSEA. The CDR3 region is CSVDVAGLYNEQFF. CDR3 nucleotides: TGCAGCGTTGACGTAGCGGGGCTATACAATGAGCAGTTCTTC.

This chain joins TRBV5-1 and TRBJ1-1; 9 nucleotides agree with TRBD1. The germline V gene encodes CDR1 SGHRS and CDR2 YFSETQ. The CDR3 is made up of 13 amino acids. V was clipped by 7 bases and J by 4 bases; unmatched bases: 5. The CDR3 coding sequence is TGCGCCAGCCACGGGACAGGGCGCACTGAAGCTTTCTTT. Translation gives CASHGTGRTEAFF.

There are a few counts of this clone. The chain links TRBV9 to TRBJ2-2; the match to TRBD2 covers 10 bases. The junction had 4 bases not matched to a gene; V was cut back by 4 bases and J by 1 base. CDR3 length: 16 residues. Germline CDR1 is SGDLS and CDR2 is YYNGEE. The CDR3, as DNA: TGTGCCAGCAGCCCGGTAGCGGGGGGGAACACCGGGGAGCTGTTTTTT. This sequence encodes CASSPVAGGNTGELFF. The complete variable domain, with remaining parts taken from reference TRBV9 and TRBJ2-2, reads DSGVTQTPKHLITATGQRVTLRCSPRSGDLSVYWYQQSLDQGLQFLIQYYNGEERAKGNILERFSAQQFPDLHSELNLSSLELGDSALYFCASSPVAGGNTGELFFGEGSRLTVL.

The chain employs TRBV19 and TRBJ2-1; the match to TRBD2 covers 12 bases. V dropped 4 bases and J dropped 7; count of bases not matched to a gene: 2. Per the germline V gene, CDR1 is LNHDA and CDR2 is SQIVND (reference sequence). The CDR3 is made up of 14 amino acids. The CDR3 here is CASSTLAGGNEQFF. CDR3 coding DNA: TGTGCCAGTAGTACGCTAGCGGGGGGGAATGAGCAGTTCTTC.

The chain couples TRBV12-2 to TRBJ2-1; the listed D gene, TRBD2, was not tested against the DNA. TRBV12-2 is described as a pseudogene. The CDR3 is made up of 15 amino acids. The CDR3, as DNA: TGTGCAAGTCGCGACACGTTGGGGCTAGCGGTTGAGCAGTTCTTC. Protein sequence: CASRDTLGLAVEQFF.

The chain combines TRBV7-9 with TRBJ2-7, with 8 bases aligning to TRBD2. Germline values: CDR1 SEHNR, CDR2 FQNEAQ (reference sequence). CDR3 size: 15 residues. V was clipped by 6 bases and J by 3 bases; unmatched bases: 10. CDR3 residues: CASSGSGAGDYEQYF. CDR3 sequence (DNA): TGTGCCAGCAGTGGCAGTGGAGCGGGGGACTACGAGCAGTACTTC.

This clone turned up a few times. The chain uses TRBV27 and TRBJ2-1; 7 bases map to TRBD1. Germline V gene lookup returns CDR1 MNHEY and CDR2 SMNVEV (reference sequence). CDR3 length: 15 residues. Trimming took 6 bases from V and 7 from J; bases not matched to a gene: 12. CDR3 coding DNA: TGTGCCAGCAGGGGCTGGGACACAGGGGCGAATGAGCAGTTCTTC. Its translation: CASRGWDTGANEQFF.